These T cell receptor beta chains were read from a single sample in a study of shared clonotypes between healthy human individuals. Data came from immunoSEQ multiplex PCR; TCRdb stores just in-frame clones and leaves some out. The table records around 1,900,000 clones, just under 95% of them present only once. Sequencing was performed on naive CD8+ T cells from PBMCs. The receptors were sampled from a man aged 18 to 30 in good health. Some clones in this sample may be carry-over from other donors' samples. Both conserved end residues are part of each CDR3. D genes are given only for firm matches. A row's size may be missing; if present it is once, few, many or a size class.

v_call	clone_size	d_call	j_call	cdr3_nt	cdr3_aa
TRBV7-9	once	.	TRBJ1-1	TGTGCCAGCAGCCCACCGCGGGGGGTTGCCACTGAAGCTTTCTTT	CASSPPRGVATEAFF
TRBV9	.	.	TRBJ2-1	TGTGCCAGCAGTCCAACGCCAGTGCTTTTCTATGAGCAGTTCTTC	CASSPTPVLFYEQFF
TRBV15	.	.	TRBJ1-1	TGTGCCACCAGCAGTAGGAGTTTGGGTACTGAAGCTTTCTTT	CATSSRSLGTEAFF
TRBV2	.	TRBD2	TRBJ2-1	TGTGCCAGCTTACGGCTAGCGGGCCTTCACAATGAGCAGTTCTTC	CASLRLAGLHNEQFF
TRBV6-1	.	.	TRBJ1-3	TGTGCCAGCAGTGAGACAGGTTCTGGAAACACCATATATTTT	CASSETGSGNTIYF
TRBV2	.	.	TRBJ1-5	TGTGCCAGTAGCAGCGACAGCAGCAATCAGCCCCAGCATTTT	CASSSDSSNQPQHF
TRBV28	once	.	TRBJ2-3	TGTGCCAGCAGTTCGGCGGGGTCCTCATTCACAGATACGCAGTATTTT	CASSSAGSSFTDTQYF
TRBV11-3	.	.	TRBJ2-7	TGTGCCAGCAGCTTAGTGTGGGGATACGAGCAGTACTTC	CASSLVWGYEQYF
TRBV7-8	.	.	TRBJ1-5	TGTGCCAGCAGCCCAGCAGGGAGAAATCAGCCCCAGCATTTT	CASSPAGRNQPQHF
TRBV10-1	.	TRBD1	TRBJ1-1	TGCGCCAGCAGTGTGCCCGGGACAGGGTTCACTGAAGCTTTCTTT	CASSVPGTGFTEAFF
TRBV9	.	.	TRBJ2-7	TGTGCCAGCAGCGGCAGCAGGGCGGGATCGGTCTACGAGCAGTACTTC	CASSGSRAGSVYEQYF
TRBV9	few	.	TRBJ1-1	TGTGCCAGCAGCTCCCGCCCCTTGGTCAGGGGGAACACTGAAGCTTTCTTT	CASSSRPLVRGNTEAFF
TRBV7-9	.	.	TRBJ1-1	TGTGCCAGCAGCTTAGGCGGGGCCAGGGAAGCTTTCTTT	CASSLGGAREAFF
TRBV27	.	TRBD2	TRBJ2-7	TGTGCCAGCAGTATTATAGCGGGAGTCTACGAGCAGTACTTC	CASSIIAGVYEQYF
TRBV7-9	.	.	TRBJ2-1	TGTGCCAGCAGCTTAGTAGGGACGGGCAATGAGCAGTTCTTC	CASSLVGTGNEQFF
TRBV28	.	.	TRBJ1-5	TGTGCCAGCAGTTTAATAGCAGGATACAATCAGCCCCAGCATTTT	CASSLIAGYNQPQHF
TRBV28	.	TRBD1	TRBJ1-2	TGTGCCAGCAGTACCAAACAGGGGTTGGAAAACTATGGCTACACCTTC	CASSTKQGLENYGYTF
TRBV7-6	.	.	TRBJ2-7	TGTGCCAGCAGCTTTCGGGGCTCCTACGAGCAGTACTTC	CASSFRGSYEQYF
TRBV9	.	.	TRBJ1-4	TGTGCCAGCAGCGGCCACCGACCTAGGGGAGGCGAAAAACTGTTTTTT	CASSGHRPRGGEKLFF
TRBV7-9	few	TRBD1	TRBJ1-4	TGTGCCAGCAAACTAACGACCAGGGGGATTTACGAAAAACTGTTTTTT	CASKLTTRGIYEKLFF
TRBV19	.	.	TRBJ1-1	TGTGCCAGTAGTATACCCCTTGGGACCGGAGCTTTCTTT	CASSIPLGTGAFF
TRBV7-9	once	.	TRBJ2-7	TGTGCCAGCAGCTTCACCGAAAACTACGAGCAGTACTTC	CASSFTENYEQYF
TRBV7-8	.	.	TRBJ2-3	TGTGCCAGCAGCTTAATAAACGTCGCAGATACGCAGTATTTT	CASSLINVADTQYF
TRBV28	once	.	TRBJ2-2	TGTGCCAGCAGTTTACTTAGCCCCAGGGCCATATCGCCCGGGGAGCTGTTTTTT	CASSLLSPRAISPGELFF
TRBV5-1	.	.	TRBJ2-1	TGCGCCAGCAGCTTGGCTCCAGGATTGACCTACAATGAGCAGTTCTTC	CASSLAPGLTYNEQFF
TRBV4-2	.	TRBD1	TRBJ2-1	TGTGCCAGCAGCCCACGGATGGGACAGGGAAGGGGACTTGGTGGGGACAATGAGCAGTTCTTC	CASSPRMGQGRGLGGDNEQFF
TRBV5-1	.	TRBD2	TRBJ2-7	TGCGCCAGCAGCCTCGTCACCCGGGAGGGCCGGGACGAGCAGTACTTC	CASSLVTREGRDEQYF
TRBV5-4	once	TRBD1	TRBJ2-7	TGTGCCAGCAGCCCAGGACAGGGCGGCTACGAGCAGTACTTC	CASSPGQGGYEQYF
TRBV28	.	.	TRBJ1-2	TGTGCCAGCAATTGGGTTGGACAGCCTAACTATGGCTACACCTTC	CASNWVGQPNYGYTF
TRBV27	.	.	TRBJ2-3	TGTGCCAGCAGTTTAGCAGGGATTAGCACTGATACGCAGTATTTT	CASSLAGISTDTQYF
TRBV6-1	.	.	TRBJ2-3	TGTGCCAGCAGTACTTTAAAGTATTTT	CASSTLKYF
TRBV4-1	.	TRBD1	TRBJ2-6	TGCGCCAGCAGCCAAGGCGGAGCAAAACAGGGGGCGCTCGGGGCCAACGTCCTGACTTTC	CASSQGGAKQGALGANVLTF
TRBV2	once	.	TRBJ1-5	TGTGCCAGCAGCGCAAGGGACTCGGGGGCCTATCAGCCCCAGCATTTT	CASSARDSGAYQPQHF
TRBV29-1	.	.	TRBJ2-1	TGCAGCGTTGAATTCGGGGCCAGCTCCTACAATGAGCAGTTCTTC	CSVEFGASSYNEQFF
TRBV7-8	.	.	TRBJ2-7	TGTGCCAGCAGCTTTCGCGGACAGACCTACGAGCAGTACTTC	CASSFRGQTYEQYF
TRBV9	.	.	TRBJ2-1	TGTGCCAGCAGCCATCACAGGGACCTCTCCTACAATGAGCAGTTCTTC	CASSHHRDLSYNEQFF
TRBV6-1	.	TRBD2	TRBJ2-1	TGTGCCAGCAGTGCATCCTTTGGACTAGCCGGGCTTGAGCAGTTCTTC	CASSASFGLAGLEQFF
TRBV9	.	.	TRBJ2-7	TGTGCCAGCAGCGTAGGGGGGACCGAATACGAGCAGTACTTC	CASSVGGTEYEQYF
TRBV11-2	.	.	TRBJ2-7	TGTGCCAGCAGCTTATCTGCTAGCTTGTGGGAGCAGTACTTC	CASSLSASLWEQYF
TRBV19	.	TRBD2	TRBJ2-1	TGTGCCAGTAGCCCCCAACTAGCGGGAGAGTACAATGAGCAGTTCTTC	CASSPQLAGEYNEQFF
TRBV9	.	.	TRBJ2-7	TGTGCCAGCAGCGTAGCGGGCGGGGACTACGAGCAGTACTTC	CASSVAGGDYEQYF
TRBV29-1	once	TRBD1	TRBJ1-2	TGCAGCGTTGTAGAGATCCCGGACAGGCTATCCTATGGCTACACCTTC	CSVVEIPDRLSYGYTF
TRBV11-3	.	.	TRBJ2-3	TGTGCCAGCAGCTTAGAGGCGCGGGATACGCAGTATTTT	CASSLEARDTQYF
TRBV12-5	.	.	TRBJ2-1	TGTGCTAGTGGTTTAGGGGCGAATGAGCAGTTCTTC	CASGLGANEQFF
TRBV5-5	.	.	TRBJ1-5	TGTGCCAGCAGCTTGCGGGTGGGTGGGGGCAATCAGCCCCAGCATTTT	CASSLRVGGGNQPQHF
TRBV27	.	TRBD2	TRBJ2-7	TGTGCCAGCAGTTTCACTAGCGGAGCCTACGAGCAGTACTTC	CASSFTSGAYEQYF
TRBV5-6	.	.	TRBJ1-1	TGTGCCAGCAGCTTGGAAAGACGGGACGCGGACACTGAAGCTTTCTTT	CASSLERRDADTEAFF
TRBV4-1	.	TRBD1	TRBJ2-7	TGCGCCAGCAGCTCCGACCGGGACAGGTTGTACGAGCAGTACTTC	CASSSDRDRLYEQYF
TRBV28	.	TRBD2	TRBJ2-5	TGTGCCAGCAGTTCTCCGGGACTAGCGGGGCTACAAGAGACCCAGTACTTC	CASSSPGLAGLQETQYF
TRBV29-1	.	TRBD1	TRBJ2-5	TGCAGCGTCCCCGGGACAGGGGGCCTTAAACGGGGCCAAGAGACCCAGTACTTC	CSVPGTGGLKRGQETQYF
TRBV7-9	.	.	TRBJ1-5	TGTGCCAGCAGCTTAGGCCCTAGGCCCCAGCATTTT	CASSLGPRPQHF
TRBV5-1	.	TRBD1	TRBJ2-1	TGCGCCAGCAGCACAAGGGGGCGCACCTACAATGAGCAGTTCTTC	CASSTRGRTYNEQFF
TRBV11-2	.	.	TRBJ2-7	TGTGCCAGCAGCGGGAGAGGCTACTACGAGCAGTACTTC	CASSGRGYYEQYF
TRBV4-3	.	TRBD1	TRBJ1-2	TGCGCCAGCAGCCAAGATCCCGAGACAGGGCAGTACTATGGCTACACCTTC	CASSQDPETGQYYGYTF
TRBV28	.	.	TRBJ1-2	TGTGCCAGCAGGGCAGTTTCCATCGGGGAAGGTTTCCGTAACTATGGCTACACCTTC	CASRAVSIGEGFRNYGYTF
TRBV13	.	.	TRBJ2-5	TGTGCCAGCAGCTTAGAAGCGGTCTCTTGGGCCCCGCGGGGGACCCAGTACTTC	CASSLEAVSWAPRGTQYF
TRBV5-1	.	TRBD2	TRBJ2-1	TGCGCCAGCAGCTTGGGCGGGAGTTTTCACAATGAGCAGTTCTTC	CASSLGGSFHNEQFF
TRBV11-2	.	TRBD1	TRBJ1-6	TGTGCCAGCAGCCCCAATCGAGGGACAGGGACCCCCCCCCTCCACTTT	CASSPNRGTGTPPLHF
TRBV5-1	.	TRBD2	TRBJ2-3	TGCGCCAGCAGCCAGGGGACTAGCGGGAGAGATACGCAGTATTTT	CASSQGTSGRDTQYF